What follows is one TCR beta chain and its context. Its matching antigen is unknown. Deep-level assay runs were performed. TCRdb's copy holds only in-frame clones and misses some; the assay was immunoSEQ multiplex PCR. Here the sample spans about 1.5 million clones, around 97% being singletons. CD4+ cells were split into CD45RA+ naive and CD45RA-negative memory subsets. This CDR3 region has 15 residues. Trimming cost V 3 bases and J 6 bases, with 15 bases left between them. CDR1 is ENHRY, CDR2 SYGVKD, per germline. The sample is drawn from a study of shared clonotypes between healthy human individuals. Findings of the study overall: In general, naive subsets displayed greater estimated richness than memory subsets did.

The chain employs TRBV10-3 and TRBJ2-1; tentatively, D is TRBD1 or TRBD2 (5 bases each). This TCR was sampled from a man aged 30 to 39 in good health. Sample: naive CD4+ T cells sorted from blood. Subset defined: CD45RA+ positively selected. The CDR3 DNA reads TGTGCCATCAGTGACGGGACCCTGAAGGGCAATGAGCAGTTCTTC. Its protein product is CAISDGTLKGNEQFF.